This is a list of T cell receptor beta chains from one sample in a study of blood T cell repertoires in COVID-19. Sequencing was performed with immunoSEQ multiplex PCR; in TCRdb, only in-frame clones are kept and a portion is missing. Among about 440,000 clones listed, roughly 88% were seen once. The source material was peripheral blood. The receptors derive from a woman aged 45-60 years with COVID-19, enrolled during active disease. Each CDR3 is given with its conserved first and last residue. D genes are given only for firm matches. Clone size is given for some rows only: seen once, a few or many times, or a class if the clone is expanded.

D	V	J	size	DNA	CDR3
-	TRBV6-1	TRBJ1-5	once	TGTGCCAGCAGTGAAGATGACGGGGGCCAGCATTTT	CASSEDDGGQHF
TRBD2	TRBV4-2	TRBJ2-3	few	TGTGCCAGCAGCCAAGATGGGCGTAGCGGGGGGGGTAGCGCAGATACGCAGTATTTT	CASSQDGRSGGGSADTQYF
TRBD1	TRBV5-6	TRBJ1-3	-	TGTGCCAGCAGCCGAGGGACAGCTACAAACACCATATATTTT	CASSRGTATNTIYF
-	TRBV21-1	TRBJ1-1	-	TGTGCCAGCAGCAAGGATCCAGGGCCTATGAACACTGAAGCTTTCTTT	CASSKDPGPMNTEAFF
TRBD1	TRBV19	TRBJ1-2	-	TGTGCCACCGAAGACAGGGGGTTTAACTATGGCTACACCTTC	CATEDRGFNYGYTF
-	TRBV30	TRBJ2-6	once	TGTGCCTGGACGGGGGGCCCTTCTGGGGCCAACGTCCTGACTTTC	CAWTGGPSGANVLTF
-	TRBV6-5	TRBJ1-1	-	TGTGCCAGCAGAAAAAAAAGGGGGGGATTCACTGAAGCTTTCTTT	CASRKKRGGFTEAFF
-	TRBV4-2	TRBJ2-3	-	TGTGCCAGCAGCCAAGCAGGGCTTACAGATACGCAGTATTTT	CASSQAGLTDTQYF
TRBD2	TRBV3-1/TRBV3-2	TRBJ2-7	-	TGTGCCAGCACCTCAGGTCCGGGGGGACTCTACGAGCAGTACTTC	CASTSGPGGLYEQYF
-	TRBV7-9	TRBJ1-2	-	TGTGCCAGCAGCTTCTCCAGGGATGGCTACACCTTC	CASSFSRDGYTF
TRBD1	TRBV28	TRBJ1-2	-	TGTGCCAGCAGTTACGGGACAGGGGGCCCCAGTGGCTACACCTTC	CASSYGTGGPSGYTF
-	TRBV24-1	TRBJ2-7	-	TGTGCCACCAGTGCAGGGTCCTACGAGCAGTACTTC	CATSAGSYEQYF
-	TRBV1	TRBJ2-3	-	TGCACCAGCAGCCACCGGGGGGGCGTAGATACGCAGTATTTT	CTSSHRGGVDTQYF
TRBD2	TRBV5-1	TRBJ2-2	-	TGCGCCAGCAGCCCTACTAGCGGGAACACCGGGGAGCTGTTTTTT	CASSPTSGNTGELFF
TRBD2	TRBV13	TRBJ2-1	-	TGTGCCAGCAGCCGACTAGCGCCTCTGAGCTCCTACAATGAGCAGTTCTTC	CASSRLAPLSSYNEQFF
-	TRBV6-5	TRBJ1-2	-	TGTGCCAGCTCGGACACAAACTATGGCTACACCTTC	CASSDTNYGYTF
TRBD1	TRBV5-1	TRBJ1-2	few	TGCGCCAGCAAGATCCTGCAAGGGGGCGGCTACACCTTC	CASKILQGGGYTF
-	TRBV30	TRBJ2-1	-	TGTGCCTGGATTCCAGGGTGGGGAAATGAGCAGTTCTTC	CAWIPGWGNEQFF
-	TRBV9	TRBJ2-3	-	TGTGCCAGCAGCGTAGAAACAGGTAGGATCACTAGCACAGATACGCAGTATTTT	CASSVETGRITSTDTQYF
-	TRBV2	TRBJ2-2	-	TGTGCCAGCAGGGGACCGGCCGGGACTTACACCGGGGAGCTGTTTTTT	CASRGPAGTYTGELFF
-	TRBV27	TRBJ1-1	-	TGTGCCAGCAGTTTCCTGAGGGGACTTCGAAGTGCTGAAGCTTTCTTT	CASSFLRGLRSAEAFF
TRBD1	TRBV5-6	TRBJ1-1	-	TGTGCCAGCAGCTTCGGCAGGGGGCGGGTCACTGAAGCTTTCTTT	CASSFGRGRVTEAFF
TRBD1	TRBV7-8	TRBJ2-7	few	TGTGCCAGCAGCCCCTGGACAGGGAACGAGCAGTACTTC	CASSPWTGNEQYF
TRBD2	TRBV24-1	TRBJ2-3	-	TGTGCCACCAGTGCGGGTAGCGGGGGCCTCACAGATACGCAGTATTTT	CATSAGSGGLTDTQYF
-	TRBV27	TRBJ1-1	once	TGTGCCAGCAGTTTAAACAGGGATCGCACTGAAGCTTTCTTT	CASSLNRDRTEAFF
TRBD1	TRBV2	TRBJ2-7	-	TGTGCCAGCAGTAAGGACAGGGCCACCTACGAGCAGTACTTC	CASSKDRATYEQYF
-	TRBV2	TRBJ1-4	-	TGTGCCAGCAGAGGGGGACCTAATGAAAAACTGTTTTTT	CASRGGPNEKLFF
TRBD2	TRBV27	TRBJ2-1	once	TGTGCCAGCAGTACCCGAGGAGCGGGGGTCCGCTCCTACAATGAGCAGTTCTTC	CASSTRGAGVRSYNEQFF
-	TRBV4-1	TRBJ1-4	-	TGCGCCAGCAGCCAAGACTACGGGGGGAGGCGGGGAACTAATGAAAAACTGTTTTTT	CASSQDYGGRRGTNEKLFF
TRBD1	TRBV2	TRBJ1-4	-	TGTGCCAGCAGTAAGGGACAGCTTAATGAAAAACTGTTTTTT	CASSKGQLNEKLFF
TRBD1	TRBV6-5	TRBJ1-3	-	TGTGCCAGCAGCCCCCCAAACAGGGGTGGAAACACCATATATTTT	CASSPPNRGGNTIYF
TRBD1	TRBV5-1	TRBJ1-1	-	TGCGCCAGCAGCTCACGTCTAACCGGGACAGGGGACACTGAAGCTTTCTTT	CASSSRLTGTGDTEAFF
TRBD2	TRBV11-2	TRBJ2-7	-	TGTGCCAGCAGCTTGTCCCGGGAGCGGGGGACCTACGAGCAGTACTTC	CASSLSRERGTYEQYF
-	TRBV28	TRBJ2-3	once	TGTGCCAGCAGTTTAAACAGGGAAGATACGCAGTATTTT	CASSLNREDTQYF
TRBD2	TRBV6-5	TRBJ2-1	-	TGTGCTATAGGAACCCGGGGGGTCAATGAGCAGTTCTTC	CAIGTRGVNEQFF
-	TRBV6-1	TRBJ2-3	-	TGTGCCAGCAGTGAAGCGCTAGGGGGAGGGACAGATACGCAGTATTTT	CASSEALGGGTDTQYF
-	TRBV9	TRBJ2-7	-	TGTGCCAGCAGCCTATTGGGGGCGGACGAGCAGTACTTC	CASSLLGADEQYF
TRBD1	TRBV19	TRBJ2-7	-	TGTGCCAGTCGGGAACAGGGGGAAGTCGAGCAGTACTTC	CASREQGEVEQYF
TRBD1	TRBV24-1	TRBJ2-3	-	TGTGCCACCAGTGCCCTTGGACAGGACCCCACAGATACGCAGTATTTT	CATSALGQDPTDTQYF
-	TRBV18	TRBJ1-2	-	TGTGCCAGCTCAGGGGACATCCCTAACTATGGCTACACCTTC	CASSGDIPNYGYTF
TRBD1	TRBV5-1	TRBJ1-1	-	TGCGCCAGCAGCTCCGGACAGGGGAACACTGAAGCTTTCTTT	CASSSGQGNTEAFF
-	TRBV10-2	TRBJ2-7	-	TGCGCCAGCAGTGGGGGGCCGCCCGAAAAGGTTACATTC	CASSGGPPEKVTF
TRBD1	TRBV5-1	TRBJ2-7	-	TGCGCCAGCAGCCTGGGGACAGGCACCTACGAGCAGTACTTC	CASSLGTGTYEQYF
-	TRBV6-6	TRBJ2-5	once	TGTGCCAGCAGCCCTGTAGCTCAAGAGACCCAGTACTTC	CASSPVAQETQYF
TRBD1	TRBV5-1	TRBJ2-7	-	TGCGCCAGCAGCCCCGGGACAGGGGACTACGAGCAGTACTTC	CASSPGTGDYEQYF
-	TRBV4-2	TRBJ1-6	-	TGTGCCAGCAGCCAAGAGACAGCAGGGAATTCACCCCTCCACTTT	CASSQETAGNSPLHF
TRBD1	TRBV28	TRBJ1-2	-	TGTGCCAGCAGCCTAGGGACAGCCGTTAACTATGGCTACACCTTC	CASSLGTAVNYGYTF
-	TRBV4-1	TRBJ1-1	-	TGCGCCAGCAGCCTTTTGGACAGACAGAACACTGAAGCTTTCTTT	CASSLLDRQNTEAFF